The present TCR beta chain was sequenced within a study of shared T cell receptors in the human thymus. TCRdb's table, derived via immunoSEQ multiplex PCR, lists solely in-frame clones and lacks some. This sample carries some 640,000 clones, around 87% of them seen once, and the ten largest clones take roughly 0.0087%. Unmatched junction bases numbered 6, after V lost 0 bases and J lost 0 bases. This CDR3 region has 18 residues. Germline loops: CDR1 LNHNV, CDR2 YYDKDF (reference sequence). The sample was also reused in another study, on human thymus T cells. This second study notes: In corrective heart surgery, resections were taken, and these provided the thymus tissue. Unrelated individuals had highly overlapping thymic repertoires, as reported in related research.

This TCR was sampled from a boy under three years old with a congenital heart defect. The chain recombines TRBV15 with TRBJ1-4, with 8 bases matching TRBD1. Sequenced input: thymocytes. The CDR3 DNA reads TGTGCCACCAGCAGAGATCGGGGACAGGCCCCAACTAATGAAAAACTGTTTTTT. It translates to CATSRDRGQAPTNEKLFF.